The clone carrying this TCR beta chain was found a few times. TCRdb keeps only in-frame clones here, not all; method: immunoSEQ multiplex PCR. The sample records about 15,000 clones, roughly 86% being singletons. This specimen comes from a study of OX40 agonist ivuxolimab in advanced cancers. The CDR3 loop spans 14 amino acids. Germline CDR1 SGDLS, CDR2 YYNGEE. Trimming pared 3 bases from V and 8 bases from J, leaving 15 bases between. This chain uses TRBV9 with TRBJ2-1, with D perhaps matching TRBD1 or TRBD2 (5 bases each). The receptor comes from an adult with an advanced solid tumor such as melanoma, head and neck, liver or kidney cancer. Source: CD4+ or CD8+ T cells sorted from blood, taken in a trial of the OX40 agonist ivuxolimab. The CDR3 DNA follows: TGTGCCAGCAGCGAGAAATGGGGGTTCGATGAGCAGTTCTTC. Its protein is CASSEKWGFDEQFF. The full variable domain, rest sourced from reference TRBV9 and TRBJ2-1, is DSGVTQTPKHLITATGQRVTLRCSPRSGDLSVYWYQQSLDQGLQFLIQYYNGEERAKGNILERFSAQQFPDLHSELNLSSLELGDSALYFCASSEKWGFDEQFFGPGTRLTVL.